Below, 29 T cell receptor beta chains from the same sample are listed, as sequenced in a study of T cells after yellow fever vaccination. TCRdb fed the 5' RACE reads into MiXCR, producing one record per CDR3 protein. The sample yields about 350,000 distinct CDR3 sequences, over 4% seen once. The material sequenced was PBMCs, taken 5 days after the yellow fever booster vaccination. Receptor source: a man between 18 and 35 years old who received the YFV17D yellow fever vaccine.

The table lists this clonotype with a few counts. The chain recombines TRBV19 with TRBJ2-1, with a possible D match to TRBD2 (5 bases). Per the germline V gene, CDR1 is LNHDA and CDR2 is SQIVND (reference sequence). The CDR3 is 15 residues long. The V and J ends lost 7 bases and 0 bases respectively, with 13 bases between them. The CDR3 region is CASTHRGSSYNEQFF. CDR3 DNA sequence: TGTGCCAGTACCCATCGTGGGAGCTCCTACAATGAGCAGTTCTTC.

The chain has TRBV28 and TRBJ1-5; TRBD1 is a possible D gene (5 bases). CDR1 is MDHEN, CDR2 SYDVKM, per germline. The CDR3 has 14 amino acids. Deletions cut 2 bases from V and 5 bases from J, with 10 bases between. Here the CDR3 reads CASSLRREYQPQHF. The DNA of the CDR3 is TGTGCCAGCAGTTTACGCAGGGAATATCAGCCCCAGCATTTT.

This clonotype was recorded a few times. V and J are TRBV3-1 and TRBJ1-4; no reliable D call. Germline CDR1 is LGHDT and CDR2 is YNNKEL (reference sequence). V was pared by 2 bases and J by 6 bases, with 10 bases between. The CDR3 loop spans 14 amino acids. CDR3 region: CASSQFGEDEKLFF. The DNA of the CDR3 is TGTGCCAGCAGCCAATTTGGCGAGGATGAAAAACTGTTTTTT.

This clonotype has ten or more counts. This rearrangement joins TRBV7-2 to TRBJ2-5, with D possibly TRBD1 on 6 matching bases. Germline V CDR1 and CDR2: SGHTA, FQGNSA. This CDR3 contains 14 residues. V dropped 1 base and J dropped 3 bases, with 9 bases sitting between them. Here the CDR3 DNA reads TGTGCCAGCAGCTTAGGCAGGGGAGAAGAGACCCAGTACTTC. Its translation is CASSLGRGEETQYF. The whole variable domain, remainder taken from reference TRBV7-2 and TRBJ2-5, is GAGVSQSPSNKVTEKGKDVELRCDPISGHTALYWYRQSLGQGLEFLIYFQGNSAPDKSGLPSDRFSAERTGGSVSTLTIQRTQQEDSAVYLCASSLGRGEETQYFGPGTRLLVL.

The chain carries TRBV6-5 and TRBJ1-5, with unresolved D. Germline V gene lookup returns CDR1 MNHEY and CDR2 SVGAGI. V lost 8 bases, J lost 1 base, and 12 bases lay in between. The CDR3 runs 14 residues. The CDR3 sequence: CASGFRGSNQPQHF. The DNA of the CDR3 is TGTGCCAGCGGTTTTCGAGGGAGCAATCAGCCCCAGCATTTT.

The chain recombines TRBV23-1 with TRBJ1-1; weak D call: TRBD1 (6 bases). TRBV23-1 is flagged as an ORF with uncertain function. The CDR3 loop spans 18 amino acids. V lost 0 bases and J lost 4, with 21 bases in between. In nucleotides, the CDR3 is TGCGCCAGCAGTCAATCTGGTGAAGGGGGGATGACTGGCACTGAAGCTTTCTTT. The encoded protein is CASSQSGEGGMTGTEAFF.

This clonotype was seen a handful of times. DNA for the CDR3: TGCAGTGCTAGATACTCGGTGGGGGGGGGAGCTTTCTTT. Amino acid sequence: CSARYSVGGGAFF. The rearrangement uses TRBV20-1 and TRBJ1-1; tentative D call: TRBD1 (5 bases). In germline, CDR1 is DFQATT, CDR2 SNEGSKA (reference sequence). This CDR3 spans 13 amino acids. Trimming took off 2 bases at V and 10 bases at J, with 17 bases between the two ends.

This clonotype has only a few counts. The chain combines TRBV4-1 with TRBJ2-7, with TRBD1 as a possible D gene (5 bases). This CDR3 comprises 14 residues. Germline-derived CDR1 and CDR2 are MGHRA and YSYEKL. V was trimmed by 0 bases and J by 5 bases, leaving 11 bases between them. CDR3 loop: CASSQEAGIHEQYF. Written as DNA, the CDR3 is TGCGCCAGCAGCCAAGAGGCAGGGATTCACGAGCAGTACTTC.

This clonotype has only a few counts. This chain links TRBV6-2 or TRBV6-3 with TRBJ2-3; possible D gene TRBD2, 6 bases. CDR3 length equals 17 residues. Trimming removed 0 bases from V and 1 base from J, with 14 bases in between. CDR1 and CDR2 from the germline V gene are MNHEY and SVGEGT. CDR3 sequence: CASSYSSRRGGTDTQYF. For the CDR3, the DNA is TGTGCCAGCAGTTACTCTTCGCGGCGGGGAGGCACAGATACGCAGTATTTT.

This clonotype was detected only a few times. V is TRBV7-2 and J is TRBJ1-1, with 10 nucleotides matching TRBD1. The CDR3 covers 15 residues. Germline CDR1 and CDR2: SGHTA and FQGNSA. V was pared by 4 bases and J by 5 bases, with 7 bases of the junction left unmatched. The chain's CDR3 is CASSSRPGQGTEAFF. Here the CDR3 DNA reads TGTGCCAGCAGCTCGAGACCGGGACAGGGGACTGAAGCTTTCTTT.

This clonotype has just a few counts. CDR3 DNA: TGCAGCGTTGGTGGTGGCTGGGCAGATACGCAGTATTTT. Its translation: CSVGGGWADTQYF. The chain uses TRBV29-1 and TRBJ2-3, with D uncertain. Germline loops: CDR1 SQVTM, CDR2 ANQGSEA. Trimming took 4 bases from V and 4 from J, leaving 12 bases between them. This CDR3 is 13 amino acids long.

This clonotype was observed at least ten times. This chain joins TRBV5-1 and TRBJ1-2, with no clear D. The CDR3 is 14 amino acids. Between the trimmed V and J ends, which lost 0 bases and 4 bases, there was a span of 10 bases. Per germline, CDR1 SGHRS and CDR2 YFSETQ. CDR3: CASSLGTDRYGYTF. CDR3 bases: TGCGCCAGCAGCTTGGGGACCGATCGCTATGGCTACACCTTC.

The chain joins TRBV4-3 to TRBJ2-1; maybe TRBD2 (5 bases). This CDR3 is built from 15 residues. Germline V gene sequence: CDR1 LGHNA, CDR2 YSLEER. Trimming removed 4 bases from V and 6 bases from J, with 16 bases in between. The CDR3 is CASSPSPVRGNEQFF. The CDR3, as DNA: TGCGCCAGCAGCCCCTCTCCTGTCCGGGGCAATGAGCAGTTCTTC.

This clonotype was seen at least ten times. This rearrangement joins TRBV20-1 to TRBJ2-1; D ambiguous. CDR1 is DFQATT, CDR2 SNEGSKA, per germline (reference sequence). V shed 3 bases and J shed 4 bases, with 10 bases lying between them. CDR3 length equals 13 residues. CDR3 sequence: CSASRTDYNEQFF. CDR3 DNA sequence: TGCAGTGCTAGCAGGACGGATTACAATGAGCAGTTCTTC.

Only a few counts were recorded for this clonotype. This chain connects TRBV20-1 to TRBJ1-5; possibly TRBD1 for D (5 bases). The germline CDR1 and CDR2 sequences are DFQATT and SNEGSKA (reference sequence). The CDR3 covers 12 residues. Trimming removed 4 bases at V and 7 bases at J, with 11 bases between. CDR3 in amino acids: CSAIGVRQPQHF. The CDR3 DNA is TGCAGTGCTATAGGGGTTCGGCAGCCCCAGCATTTT.

This clonotype was recorded a few times. The rearrangement uses TRBV5-1 and TRBJ1-6; no definite D call. The CDR3 has 16 residues. Trimming took off 0 bases at V and 5 bases at J, with 12 bases between the two ends. The germline CDR1 and CDR2 sequences are SGHRS and YFSETQ. The CDR3 loop is CASSLAGGNDNSPLHF. The CDR3 DNA follows: TGCGCCAGCAGCTTGGCCGGAGGGAACGATAATTCACCCCTCCACTTT.

This sequence joins TRBV23-1 and TRBJ1-1, with TRBD1 as a possible D gene (6 bases). TRBV23-1 is annotated as an ORF whose role is uncertain. V was trimmed by 6 bases and J by 2 bases, leaving 28 bases between them. The CDR3 sequence is 19 residues long. This CDR3 is CASSNLRLYRVRVNTEAFF. DNA for the CDR3: TGCGCCAGCAGCAACCTCAGATTGTACAGGGTGAGGGTTAACACTGAAGCTTTCTTT.

The chain is built from TRBV6-2 or TRBV6-3 and TRBJ2-1; D not certain. The CDR3 is made up of 16 amino acids. CDR1 and CDR2 from the germline V gene are MNHEY and SVGEGT. With 5 bases removed from V and 0 bases from J, the gap between germline ends came to 14 bases. CDR3 in DNA: TGTGCCAGCAGTCGTCGACTCGATGACTCCTACAATGAGCAGTTCTTC. Amino acid sequence: CASSRRLDDSYNEQFF.

This clonotype was counted between two and nine times. The CDR3 protein is CASSRTSTGNQPQHF. CDR3 in DNA: TGTGCCAGTAGTCGAACATCGACTGGCAATCAGCCCCAGCATTTT. The chain links TRBV19 to TRBJ1-5; D is uncertain. The CDR3 totals 15 residues. Per the germline V gene, CDR1 is LNHDA and CDR2 is SQIVND (reference sequence). V was pared by 5 bases and J by 2 bases, with 13 bases between.

The sample holds many counts of this clonotype. The chain is built from TRBV7-9 and TRBJ1-5; no reliable D call. From germline, CDR1 is SEHNR and CDR2 FQNEAQ (reference sequence). V was shortened by 1 base and J by 7 bases, with 11 bases between the two germline ends. The CDR3 is 14 residues long. The CDR3 loop is CASSLGWAFQPQHF. CDR3 nucleotides: TGTGCCAGCAGCTTAGGTTGGGCGTTCCAGCCCCAGCATTTT.

This clonotype came up a few times. The V call is TRBV7-9, the J call TRBJ1-1, with TRBD1 matching 10 bases. With V trimmed by 5 bases and J by 3 bases, 6 bases remained unmatched. CDR1 SEHNR and CDR2 FQNEAQ come from the germline V gene (reference sequence). The CDR3 totals 15 residues. The CDR3 bases are TGTGCCAGCAGCCCACCGGGACAGGGGTACACTGAAGCTTTCTTT. Translated, it gives CASSPPGQGYTEAFF.

A few counts support this clonotype. The chain has TRBV24-1 and TRBJ1-5; a possible D gene is TRBD1 (5 bases). CDR1 is KGHDR, CDR2 SFDVKD, per germline. This CDR3 has 16 residues. The V end was cut by 4 bases, the J end by 0 bases, with 12 bases between. The CDR3 nucleotides are TGTGCCACCAGTGACCCCCGGGGGGGTAGCAATCAGCCCCAGCATTTT. The encoded protein is CATSDPRGGSNQPQHF.

J is TRBJ2-1 and V is TRBV2, with 7 bases matching TRBD2. Unmatched junction bases numbered 9, after V lost 4 bases and J lost 6 bases. CDR3 length equals 15 residues. Germline CDR1 and CDR2: SNHLY and FYNNEI. The CDR3 DNA sequence: TGTGCCAGCAGTGTCCGGGCTAGCGGCTTCAATGAGCAGTTCTTC. Residues: CASSVRASGFNEQFF.

The chain carries TRBV7-3 and TRBJ2-7, with D perhaps matching TRBD1 (6 bases). Germline assignment: CDR1 SGHTA and CDR2 FQGTGA. The CDR3 extends over 14 amino acids. The V gene lost 5 bases and the J gene lost 5 bases, with 16 bases spanning the gap. CDR3 protein: CASSPGTIGHEQYF. DNA for the CDR3: TGTGCCAGCAGCCCTGGGACAATCGGTCACGAGCAGTACTTC.

The table lists this clonotype with a few counts. The genes are TRBV20-1 and TRBJ2-1; D gene unclear. The V and J ends lost 6 bases and 3 bases respectively, with 6 bases between them. Germline values: CDR1 DFQATT, CDR2 SNEGSKA (reference sequence). The CDR3 runs to 11 residues. In nucleotides, the CDR3 is TGCAGTGCAAGGGACTACAATGAGCAGTTCTTC. It codes for CSARDYNEQFF.

This clonotype has just a few counts. The chain recombines TRBV11-2 with TRBJ2-5; D not certain. V was shortened by 7 bases and J by 5 bases, with 8 bases between the two germline ends. The CDR3 consists of 11 residues. CDR1 SGHAT and CDR2 FQNNGV come from the germline V gene. This CDR3 is CASTSAETQYF. CDR3 sequence (DNA): TGTGCCAGCACCTCCGCTGAGACCCAGTACTTC.

This clonotype was counted a few times. The CDR3 region is CASSRSASKASSPLHF. The DNA of the CDR3 is TGTGCCAGCAGTCGGTCCGCGTCGAAGGCGAGTTCACCCCTCCACTTT. This chain uses TRBV6-5 with TRBJ1-6; no clear D gene. CDR3 length: 16 residues. Between the trimmed V and J ends, which lost 5 bases and 9 bases, there was a span of 20 bases. Germline V gene sequence: CDR1 MNHEY, CDR2 SVGAGI.

CDR3 amino acids: CASSSRTSGPYRETQYF. The CDR3 nucleotides read TGCGCCAGCAGCTCCCGGACTAGCGGGCCCTATCGGGAGACCCAGTACTTC. The chain employs TRBV5-1 and TRBJ2-5; 11 bases line up with TRBD2. Unmatched junction bases numbered 12, after V lost 3 bases and J lost 5 bases. From germline, CDR1 is SGHRS and CDR2 YFSETQ. This CDR3 is built from 17 residues.

V usage is TRBV29-1 and J usage is TRBJ1-4; D unclear. Trimming shortened V by 4 bases and J by 6 bases, and 6 bases separated the two germline ends. The CDR3 has 11 amino acids. Germline loops: CDR1 SQVTM, CDR2 ANQGSEA. CDR3 coding DNA: TGCAGCGTTGCGAGGGATGAAAAACTGTTTTTT. Translation gives CSVARDEKLFF.